A selection of T cell receptor beta chains follows, all from one sample in a study of blood T cell repertoires in COVID-19. Some clones are missing from TCRdb's copy, which holds only in-frame ones; the method was immunoSEQ multiplex PCR. The sample lists 95,000 to 150,000 clones, around 86% occurring once. The sequenced sample consisted of peripheral blood. These receptors all stem from a man in his fifties or sixties with acute or convalescent COVID-19. CDR3s include the opening cysteine and the closing phenylalanine or tryptophan. The D gene is left open where the match is weak. Clone sizes are given selectively: once, few, many, or a class where the clone is expanded.

DNA: TGTGCCAGCAGTTGGACTAGCGGGAGTGCCGGGGAGCTGTTTTTT
CDR3: CASSWTSGSAGELFF
size: NA
J: TRBJ2-2
D: TRBD2
V: TRBV6-2/TRBV6-3

DNA: TGTGCCAGCAGATCCCCGCGGTTAGGCGATGAGCAGTTCTTC
CDR3: CASRSPRLGDEQFF
size: few
J: TRBJ2-1
D: NA
V: TRBV11-2

DNA: TGTGCCAGCAGGACAGCCAACACAGATACGCAGTATTTT
CDR3: CASRTANTDTQYF
size: NA
J: TRBJ2-3
D: NA
V: TRBV12-3/TRBV12-4

DNA: TGTGCCTTCCGGGACAGGGGTGCAAATCAGCCCCAGCATTTT
CDR3: CAFRDRGANQPQHF
size: NA
J: TRBJ1-5
D: TRBD1
V: TRBV30

DNA: TGTGCCAGCAGCTTTTCCAGGGATGACACCGGGGAGCTGTTTTTT
CDR3: CASSFSRDDTGELFF
size: NA
J: TRBJ2-2
D: NA
V: TRBV7-3

DNA: TGCGCCAGCAGCCTGGGACTAGCGGGAGTTAGCACAGATACGCAGTATTTT
CDR3: CASSLGLAGVSTDTQYF
size: NA
J: TRBJ2-3
D: TRBD2
V: TRBV5-1

DNA: TGTGCCAGCAGCCAGAAAGGGGGAACTAATGAAAAACTGTTTTTT
CDR3: CASSQKGGTNEKLFF
size: NA
J: TRBJ1-4
D: NA
V: TRBV4-2

DNA: TGTGCCAGTAGTATTCTTCTAGCGGGAGGGACCGGGGAGCTGTTTTTT
CDR3: CASSILLAGGTGELFF
size: once
J: TRBJ2-2
D: TRBD2
V: TRBV19

DNA: TGTGCCACCAGTGAGGCAGGGGTCTATGGCTACACCTTC
CDR3: CATSEAGVYGYTF
size: NA
J: TRBJ1-2
D: NA
V: TRBV24-1

DNA: TGCGCCAGCAGCCTCCAAACAGGGTCTACTGGAAACACCATATATTTT
CDR3: CASSLQTGSTGNTIYF
size: NA
J: TRBJ1-3
D: NA
V: TRBV4-1

DNA: TGTGCCAGCAGTGAAACCCCGGGACAGGGGTTGAATGGCTACACCTTC
CDR3: CASSETPGQGLNGYTF
size: once
J: TRBJ1-2
D: TRBD1
V: TRBV6-1

DNA: TGCGCCAGCAGCCGCTTCCGGGTCCGCCACGAGGAGACCCAGTACTTC
CDR3: CASSRFRVRHEETQYF
size: NA
J: TRBJ2-5
D: NA
V: TRBV4-1

DNA: TGTGCCAGCTCACCAGGGGGACTAGCGGGAGAAAAATCCTACGAGCAGTACTTC
CDR3: CASSPGGLAGEKSYEQYF
size: NA
J: TRBJ2-7
D: TRBD2
V: TRBV18

DNA: TGTGCCAGCAGCCGACTGGTGAACACCGGGGAGCTGTTTTTT
CDR3: CASSRLVNTGELFF
size: NA
J: TRBJ2-2
D: NA
V: TRBV13

DNA: TGTGCCAGCGTCCTGGGACTGCTTGGAGATACGCAGTATTTT
CDR3: CASVLGLLGDTQYF
size: NA
J: TRBJ2-3
D: NA
V: TRBV5-5

DNA: TGTGCCAGCAGTTTATCCCGGGACAGGCCGAATCAGCCCCAGCATTTT
CDR3: CASSLSRDRPNQPQHF
size: few
J: TRBJ1-5
D: TRBD1
V: TRBV27

DNA: TGTGCCAGCACTCCACAGGGTGAGAACACTGAAGCTTTCTTT
CDR3: CASTPQGENTEAFF
size: few
J: TRBJ1-1
D: NA
V: TRBV2

DNA: TGTGCCAGCAGCCTTACACAGGGAAGTAATGAAAAACTGTTTTTT
CDR3: CASSLTQGSNEKLFF
size: NA
J: TRBJ1-4
D: NA
V: TRBV7-2

DNA: TGTGCCAGCAGCTTGGGGCTGCAGGGCTCCTATGGCTACACCTTC
CDR3: CASSLGLQGSYGYTF
size: NA
J: TRBJ1-2
D: NA
V: TRBV5-5

DNA: TGTGCCTGGAGTGGGAGGACGGCTCTGAACACTGAAGCTTTCTTT
CDR3: CAWSGRTALNTEAFF
size: NA
J: TRBJ1-1
D: NA
V: TRBV30

DNA: TGCGCCAGCAGCTTGGGACTAGCGGGAGGCCTGGACACCGGGGAGCTGTTTTTT
CDR3: CASSLGLAGGLDTGELFF
size: NA
J: TRBJ2-2
D: TRBD2
V: TRBV5-1

DNA: TGTGCCACCAGTGATTTCGGGAGAGAGTCAGATACGCAGTATTTT
CDR3: CATSDFGRESDTQYF
size: NA
J: TRBJ2-3
D: NA
V: TRBV24-1

DNA: TGTGCCAGCAGCCAAGGAGCGGGACCTCGCAATGAGCAGTTCTTC
CDR3: CASSQGAGPRNEQFF
size: few
J: TRBJ2-1
D: TRBD2
V: TRBV3-1/TRBV3-2

DNA: TGTGCCAGCAACCACGGGGGGCGGGATGGCTACACCTTC
CDR3: CASNHGGRDGYTF
size: NA
J: TRBJ1-2
D: NA
V: TRBV11-2

DNA: TGTGCCTGGAGCCAGGGAGGGGGTAACACTGAAGCTTTCTTT
CDR3: CAWSQGGGNTEAFF
size: NA
J: TRBJ1-1
D: NA
V: TRBV30

DNA: TGTACCAGCAGCATCGCCGGGACTAGCCTGGGGGGTGAGCAGTTCTTC
CDR3: CTSSIAGTSLGGEQFF
size: NA
J: TRBJ2-1
D: TRBD2
V: TRBV7-2

DNA: TGTGCCAGCAGCGTAGAACAGGGACCAGCGGAGACCCAGTACTTC
CDR3: CASSVEQGPAETQYF
size: NA
J: TRBJ2-5
D: NA
V: TRBV9

DNA: TGTGCCAGCAGTACAGGACCGACCCGGGACGAGCAGTACTTC
CDR3: CASSTGPTRDEQYF
size: NA
J: TRBJ2-7
D: NA
V: TRBV6-5

DNA: TGTGCTAGTGGTTTGGTACTAGGACAGGGGTTTGTCACCGGGGAGCTGTTTTTT
CDR3: CASGLVLGQGFVTGELFF
size: NA
J: TRBJ2-2
D: TRBD1
V: TRBV12-5

DNA: TGTGCCAGCAGTTTGGGGCTAGCGGGATACAATGAGCAGTTCTTC
CDR3: CASSLGLAGYNEQFF
size: NA
J: TRBJ2-1
D: TRBD2
V: TRBV27

DNA: TGTGCCAGCAGCCACAGGAGGGAGGGCTACGAGCAGTACTTC
CDR3: CASSHRREGYEQYF
size: many
J: TRBJ2-7
D: TRBD2
V: TRBV3-1/TRBV3-2

DNA: TGTGCCAGCTTTCCGGGGGACACTGAAGCTTTCTTT
CDR3: CASFPGDTEAFF
size: NA
J: TRBJ1-1
D: NA
V: TRBV18

DNA: TGTGCCTGGGACAGGGGGGGAGGAGAGCAGTACTTC
CDR3: CAWDRGGGEQYF
size: NA
J: TRBJ2-7
D: TRBD1
V: TRBV30

DNA: TGTGCCAGCGCGGTCAGTGCAACTAATGAAAAACTGTTTTTT
CDR3: CASAVSATNEKLFF
size: NA
J: TRBJ1-4
D: NA
V: TRBV5-5

DNA: TGTGCCAGCAGCTTGGGTTTCGTCCGGGGAAGGTACGAGCAGTACTTC
CDR3: CASSLGFVRGRYEQYF
size: few
J: TRBJ2-7
D: NA
V: TRBV5-5

DNA: TGTGCCAGCAGATACTACGGCCGGGAGGGCGAGCAGTACTTC
CDR3: CASRYYGREGEQYF
size: NA
J: TRBJ2-7
D: TRBD2
V: TRBV7-3

DNA: TGTGCCAGCAGTGATTGGCCGGGTCGGGACAGGGCCTACGAGCAGTACTTC
CDR3: CASSDWPGRDRAYEQYF
size: NA
J: TRBJ2-7
D: TRBD1
V: TRBV2

DNA: TGCGCCAGCAGGGGACAGAACTATGGCTACACCTTC
CDR3: CASRGQNYGYTF
size: NA
J: TRBJ1-2
D: TRBD1
V: TRBV10-2

DNA: TGTGCCAGCAGCCCTCCTAAAGCGGGAGTCGTCCATGAGCAGTTCTTC
CDR3: CASSPPKAGVVHEQFF
size: NA
J: TRBJ2-1
D: TRBD2
V: TRBV6-6

DNA: TGTGCCAGCAGCCCCGGGAGTCGGACAGATACGCAGTATTTT
CDR3: CASSPGSRTDTQYF
size: NA
J: TRBJ2-3
D: NA
V: TRBV9

DNA: TGTGCCAGCTCAGCAAATCGGGTCGCTACGGAGCAGTACTTC
CDR3: CASSANRVATEQYF
size: NA
J: TRBJ2-7
D: NA
V: TRBV18

DNA: TGTGCCAGCAGTTTATTCGGACTAGCGGGAGTAATAGATACGCAGTATTTT
CDR3: CASSLFGLAGVIDTQYF
size: NA
J: TRBJ2-3
D: TRBD2
V: TRBV28

DNA: TGTGCCAGCAGCTTAGATCGGACACTATATGAAGCTTTCTTT
CDR3: CASSLDRTLYEAFF
size: NA
J: TRBJ1-1
D: NA
V: TRBV11-2

DNA: TGTGCCAGCGAAGGACTAGCGGGCCGCGCGAACACCGGGGAGCTGTTTTTT
CDR3: CASEGLAGRANTGELFF
size: NA
J: TRBJ2-2
D: TRBD2
V: TRBV2

DNA: TGTGCCACCGCGGCAGCGGAGCAAGAGACCCAGTACTTC
CDR3: CATAAAEQETQYF
size: NA
J: TRBJ2-5
D: NA
V: TRBV10-3

DNA: TGTGCCAGCAGCCGGTCCTTTTACGAGCAGTACTTC
CDR3: CASSRSFYEQYF
size: few
J: TRBJ2-7
D: NA
V: TRBV28

DNA: TGTGCCAGTAGTATAGTTGGGTCCCCCAGAGGAGGCTACACCTTC
CDR3: CASSIVGSPRGGYTF
size: NA
J: TRBJ1-2
D: NA
V: TRBV19

DNA: TGTGCCAGCAGTTTGCCTGGGACTAGCGGATACAATGAGCAGTTCTTC
CDR3: CASSLPGTSGYNEQFF
size: NA
J: TRBJ2-1
D: TRBD2
V: TRBV6-5

DNA: TGTGCCAGCAGCCCGACAGGGCTAAGCTACGAGCAGTACTTC
CDR3: CASSPTGLSYEQYF
size: NA
J: TRBJ2-7
D: TRBD1
V: TRBV6-5

DNA: TGTGCCAGCAGTTACCTAGAGACAGCTCAGCTCGGCTACACCTTC
CDR3: CASSYLETAQLGYTF
size: NA
J: TRBJ1-2
D: NA
V: TRBV6-5

DNA: TGTGCCAGCAGTTTAGTACGGGACTACAAGTTCTTC
CDR3: CASSLVRDYKFF
size: NA
J: TRBJ2-1
D: TRBD2
V: TRBV28

DNA: TGTGCCAGCAGCCAAGCTGCGGCCCCAGATACGCAGTATTTT
CDR3: CASSQAAAPDTQYF
size: NA
J: TRBJ2-3
D: NA
V: TRBV3-1/TRBV3-2

DNA: TGTGCCAGCAGGGGAGCGGTGGAGACCCAGTACTTC
CDR3: CASRGAVETQYF
size: NA
J: TRBJ2-5
D: NA
V: TRBV28

DNA: TGTGCCAGCAGTTACCGGGGGGGGTCCGTTTACGAGCAGTACTTC
CDR3: CASSYRGGSVYEQYF
size: NA
J: TRBJ2-7
D: TRBD2
V: TRBV6-5

DNA: TGTGCCATTTCGGGGACAGGGGCAGGCGATTTCTATGGCTACACCTTC
CDR3: CAISGTGAGDFYGYTF
size: NA
J: TRBJ1-2
D: TRBD1
V: TRBV2

DNA: TGCGCCAGCGCCCCTTCTAGCGGAACCGGGGAGCTGTTTTTT
CDR3: CASAPSSGTGELFF
size: NA
J: TRBJ2-2
D: TRBD2
V: TRBV5-1

DNA: TGTGCCAGCAGTTTACAGGGGCCGGGTGGGGCCAACGTCCTGACTTTC
CDR3: CASSLQGPGGANVLTF
size: once
J: TRBJ2-6
D: TRBD1
V: TRBV2